The 32 T cell receptor beta chains in this list originate from one sample, sequenced in a study of response to subunit inactivated influenza vaccine. From the RT-PCR reads, TCRdb called clonotypes with MiXCR, one entry per CDR3 protein. This table has around 710,000 distinct CDR3 sequences, approximately 15% appearing once. Here the sequenced sample was PBMCs from blood, taken 14 to 15 days before vaccination. Receptors originate from a man between 45 and 60 years old who received an inactivated influenza vaccine.

This clonotype was found a few times. The chain recombines TRBV20-1 with TRBJ2-1; either TRBD1 or TRBD2 may fit D (6 bases each). Germline lookup yields CDR1 DFQATT and CDR2 SNEGSKA (reference sequence). V gave up 5 bases and J gave up 0 bases, with 20 bases separating them. This CDR3 spans 17 amino acids. CDR3 in DNA: TGCAGTGCTGAGGGGGAGGTATGGGGAGACTCCTACAATGAGCAGTTCTTC. Protein: CSAEGEVWGDSYNEQFF.

This chain joins TRBV12-3 or TRBV12-4 and TRBJ2-1; a weak D match, TRBD1 (6 bases). Trimming left V 6 bases short and J 0 bases short, with 9 bases between. The CDR3 is 14 amino acids. The CDR3 coding sequence is TGTGCCAGCAGGAAAGGGGGCTCCTACAATGAGCAGTTCTTC. Translation: CASRKGGSYNEQFF.

This clonotype was observed a few times. The rearrangement links TRBV10-2 to TRBJ2-1; D gene ambiguous. The germline V gene encodes CDR1 WSHSY and CDR2 SAAADI. Trimming left V 3 bases short and J 10 bases short, with 10 bases between. The CDR3 consists of 12 residues. CDR3 sequence (DNA): TGCGCCAGCAGTGATCGGGTTAGGGAGCAGTTCTTC. This encodes CASSDRVREQFF.

V is TRBV5-1 and J is TRBJ1-1; 10 bases agree with TRBD1. The CDR3 has 13 amino acids. The V segment lost 4 bases and the J segment 6 bases; nucleotides outside the gene matches: 3. Germline lookup yields CDR1 SGHRS and CDR2 YFSETQ. Here the CDR3 reads CASSIGQGAEAFF. CDR3 nucleotide sequence: TGCGCCAGCAGCATCGGACAGGGGGCTGAAGCTTTCTTT. The whole variable domain, remainder taken from reference TRBV5-1 and TRBJ1-1, is KAGVTQTPRYLIKTRGQQVTLSCSPISGHRSVSWYQQTPGQGLQFLFEYFSETQRNKGNFPGRFSGRQFSNSRSEMNVSTLELGDSALYLCASSIGQGAEAFFGQGTRLTVV.

This clonotype was picked up a small number of times. This chain connects TRBV20-1 to TRBJ1-5; D gene uncertain. This CDR3 has 15 residues. Trimming shortened V by 5 bases and J by 0 bases, and 14 bases separated the two germline ends. Germline values: CDR1 DFQATT, CDR2 SNEGSKA (reference sequence). The CDR3 region is CSALEVGNSNQPQHF. The CDR3 nucleotides are TGCAGTGCTCTAGAGGTCGGCAATAGCAATCAGCCCCAGCATTTT.

This clonotype was picked up a small number of times. This chain uses TRBV24-1 with TRBJ2-3, with D perhaps assigned TRBD1 or TRBD2 (5 bases each). The CDR3 runs 17 residues. Germline CDR1 is KGHDR and CDR2 is SFDVKD. V dropped 9 bases and J dropped 2 bases, with 23 bases sitting between them. The CDR3 DNA follows: TGTGCCACCCGAGGGGTGGAGCCCACGACGCACACAGATACGCAGTATTTT. As protein: CATRGVEPTTHTDTQYF.

This clonotype has more than one count but fewer than ten. This chain uses TRBV20-1 with TRBJ2-5; D ambiguous. From germline, CDR1 is DFQATT and CDR2 SNEGSKA (reference sequence). Trimming removed 6 bases from V and 0 bases from J, with 14 bases in between. CDR3 length: 14 amino acids. CDR3 in DNA: TGCAGTGCCAGGCTGGGCAGCTACCAAGAGACCCAGTACTTC. Amino acid sequence: CSARLGSYQETQYF.

This clonotype was seen only a few times. The chain recombines TRBV20-1 with TRBJ1-6; possible D gene TRBD1, 5 bases. There are 16 residues in the CDR3. In germline, CDR1 is DFQATT, CDR2 SNEGSKA (reference sequence). The V gene lost 0 bases and the J gene lost 8 bases, with 17 bases spanning the gap. The CDR3 nucleotides read TGCAGTGCTAGAGATTCTGGCCAGGGATGGGATTCACCCCTCCACTTT. Translated, it gives CSARDSGQGWDSPLHF.

In nucleotides, the CDR3 is TGTGCCAGCAGCCGCGAGAGGGGTAGAGGGGAGCTGTTTTTT. Amino acids: CASSRERGRGELFF. V is TRBV7-8 and J is TRBJ2-2, with D perhaps TRBD1 or TRBD2 (5 bases each). This CDR3 contains 14 residues. Trimming took 5 bases from V and 8 from J, leaving 15 bases between them. Germline CDR1 SGHVS, CDR2 FQNEAQ.

The chain combines TRBV29-1 with TRBJ2-3, with 12 bases matching TRBD2. V was pared by 4 bases and J by 3 bases, with 11 bases of the junction left unmatched. Germline V gene data show CDR1 as SQVTM and CDR2 as ANQGSEA. This CDR3 is built from 17 residues. The CDR3 sequence is CSVAASGREGGTDTQYF. As DNA, the CDR3 is TGCAGCGTTGCCGCTAGCGGGAGGGAGGGGGGTACAGATACGCAGTATTTT.

In this sample, this clonotype turned up a few times. The rearrangement uses TRBV10-3 and TRBJ2-7; 9 bases agree with TRBD1. The germline gives CDR1 ENHRY, CDR2 SYGVKD. V lost 10 bases and J lost 4; bases outside the gene matches: 11. This CDR3 comprises 14 residues. CDR3 amino acids: CASTGQGSVYEQYF. Here the CDR3 DNA reads TGTGCCAGCACTGGACAGGGGAGCGTATACGAGCAGTACTTC.

V gene TRBV15 combines with J gene TRBJ2-5; 13 bases map to TRBD2. V gave up 6 bases and J gave up 2 bases; unmatched junction bases: 9. Germline CDR1 LNHNV, CDR2 YYDKDF (reference sequence). The CDR3 is made up of 17 amino acids. Here the CDR3 reads CATSTEWGLAGQETQYF. In nucleotides, the CDR3 is TGTGCCACCAGTACAGAATGGGGACTAGCGGGGCAAGAGACCCAGTACTTC. The variable domain in full, with the rest retrieved from reference TRBV15 and TRBJ2-5, is DAMVIQNPRYQVTQFGKPVTLSCSQTLNHNVMYWYQQKSSQAPKLLFHYYDKDFNNEADTPDNFQSRRPNTSFCFLDIRSPGLGDTAMYLCATSTEWGLAGQETQYFGPGTRLLVL.

This clonotype was found a few times. The chain is built from TRBV6-6 and TRBJ2-5, with a possible D match to TRBD2 (5 bases). Trimming shortened V by 7 bases and J by 1 base, and 10 bases separated the two germline ends. This CDR3 has 13 residues. From germline, CDR1 is MNHNY and CDR2 SVGAGI (reference sequence). CDR3 region: CASNRTPQETQYF. The CDR3 nucleotides are TGTGCCAGCAATAGGACTCCCCAAGAGACCCAGTACTTC.

Only a few counts were recorded for this clonotype. V and J are TRBV14 and TRBJ1-5; a weak D match, TRBD1 (5 bases). Looked up from germline, CDR1 is SGHDN and CDR2 is FVKESK. The V end lost 8 bases, the J end lost 2 bases, and 13 bases lay between the germline ends. The CDR3 runs 14 residues. CDR3 nucleotides: TGTGCCAGCTACCAGCGGGACCGCAATCAGCCCCAGCATTTT. Translating it yields CASYQRDRNQPQHF.

The chain has TRBV10-3 and TRBJ2-6; 12 positions match TRBD2. Germline CDR1 is ENHRY and CDR2 is SYGVKD. Unmatched junction bases numbered 7, after V lost 3 bases and J lost 4 bases. This CDR3 region has 18 residues. The CDR3 DNA reads TGTGCCATCAGTGAACTCCTAGCGGGAGGGTACGGGGCCAACGTCCTGACTTTC. Protein: CAISELLAGGYGANVLTF.

This rearrangement joins TRBV27 to TRBJ2-6; no definite D call. Trimming removed 7 bases at V and 2 bases at J, with 12 bases between. The CDR3 extends over 15 amino acids. Germline V gives CDR1 MNHEY, CDR2 SMNVEV (reference sequence). The CDR3, as DNA: TGTGCCAGCAAATGGGGTGGGACTGGGGCCAACGTCCTGACTTTC. It translates to CASKWGGTGANVLTF. Using reference TRBV27 and TRBJ2-6 for the parts outside the CDR3, the full variable domain is EAQVTQNPRYLITVTGKKLTVTCSQNMNHEYMSWYRQDPGLGLRQIYYSMNVEVTDKGDVPEGYKVSRKEKRNFPLILESPSPNQTSLYFCASKWGGTGANVLTFGAGSRLTVL.

This chain links TRBV15 with TRBJ2-1; a possible D gene is TRBD2 (5 bases). Germline V lookup: CDR1 LNHNV, CDR2 YYDKDF (reference sequence). Trimming cost V 0 bases and J 7 bases, with 13 bases left between them. The CDR3 is 15 amino acids. The DNA for the CDR3 is TGTGCCACCAGCAGAGATAGCGTAGTAAGGAATGAGCAGTTCTTC. It translates to CATSRDSVVRNEQFF. Full variable domain (outside the CDR3, taken from reference TRBV15 and TRBJ2-1): DAMVIQNPRYQVTQFGKPVTLSCSQTLNHNVMYWYQQKSSQAPKLLFHYYDKDFNNEADTPDNFQSRRPNTSFCFLDIRSPGLGDTAMYLCATSRDSVVRNEQFFGPGTRLTVL.

The chain uses TRBV7-2 and TRBJ2-1; 8 positions match TRBD2. The CDR3 spans 15 residues. Germline lookup yields CDR1 SGHTA and CDR2 FQGNSA. With 5 bases clipped from V and 2 bases from J, the junction kept 5 bases outside the gene matches. The DNA of the CDR3 is TGTGCCAGCAGCCAGAACGGGAGGGCCTACAATGAGCAGTTCTTC. It is translated as CASSQNGRAYNEQFF.

The CDR3 DNA sequence: TGCGCCAGCAGCTTGGAAGGAGGGAACCGGCAGTTCTTC. Its protein is CASSLEGGNRQFF. The chain uses TRBV5-1 and TRBJ2-1; D may be TRBD2 (6 bases). With 0 bases removed from V and 12 bases from J, the gap between germline ends came to 13 bases. This CDR3 is 13 amino acids long. Per the germline V gene, CDR1 is SGHRS and CDR2 is YFSETQ.

This clonotype was observed at least ten times. This chain joins TRBV5-1 and TRBJ1-5; perhaps TRBD1 as D (6 bases). Germline V gene data show CDR1 as SGHRS and CDR2 as YFSETQ. The CDR3 length is 15 residues. V was cut by 4 bases and J by 2 bases, with 13 bases left in between. In nucleotides, the CDR3 is TGCGCCAGCAGCCCCACAGGGTCGGGCAATCAGCCCCAGCATTTT. The encoded protein is CASSPTGSGNQPQHF. The full variable domain, its missing parts supplied by reference TRBV5-1 and TRBJ1-5, is KAGVTQTPRYLIKTRGQQVTLSCSPISGHRSVSWYQQTPGQGLQFLFEYFSETQRNKGNFPGRFSGRQFSNSRSEMNVSTLELGDSALYLCASSPTGSGNQPQHFGDGTRLSIL.

This clonotype was seen many times. The chain joins TRBV7-2 to TRBJ1-5; 9 positions agree with TRBD1. The CDR3 has 13 residues. The germline CDR1 and CDR2 sequences are SGHTA and FQGNSA. The V segment lost 1 base and the J segment 9 bases; nucleotides outside the gene matches: 1. CDR3 region: CASSLEQGAPQHF. The CDR3 DNA is TGTGCCAGCAGCTTAGAACAGGGGGCGCCCCAGCATTTT.

This clonotype appeared a few times. The chain combines TRBV9 with TRBJ2-2, with 9 nucleotides matching TRBD1. CDR1 SGDLS and CDR2 YYNGEE come from the germline V gene. Trimming took 3 bases from V and 6 from J; bases not matched to a gene: 3. This CDR3 contains 14 residues. The CDR3 DNA follows: TGTGCCAGCAGCGCGACAGGGGGGGCCGGGGAGCTGTTTTTT. It codes for CASSATGGAGELFF.

The genes are TRBV20-1 and TRBJ2-1; the D is unclear. Trimming removed 5 bases at V and 10 bases at J, with 9 bases between. CDR3 length equals 10 residues. In germline, CDR1 is DFQATT, CDR2 SNEGSKA (reference sequence). The CDR3 coding sequence is TGCAGTGCTGAACACCTAGAGCAGTTCTTC. It translates to CSAEHLEQFF.

CDR3 coding DNA: TGTGCCAGCAGCCCTGGTAATGGGGCCAACGTCCTGACTTTC. This translates into CASSPGNGANVLTF. The rearrangement joins TRBV6-1 to TRBJ2-6; D gene uncertain. V was cut by 6 bases and J by 3 bases, with 9 bases left in between. The CDR3 is 14 residues long. Germline CDR1 and CDR2: MNHNS and SASEGT.

This clonotype was counted only a few times. The chain recombines TRBV4-2 with TRBJ2-7; tentatively, D is TRBD1 or TRBD2 (5 bases each). Germline-derived CDR1 and CDR2 are LGHNA and YNFKEQ. With 3 bases removed from V and 0 bases from J, the gap between germline ends came to 12 bases. CDR3 length: 15 amino acids. The CDR3 region has the DNA TGTGCCAGCAGCCAGTTCGGGGCCTCCTCCTACGAGCAGTACTTC. It specifies CASSQFGASSYEQYF.

This clonotype was seen repeatedly, ten times or more. This chain joins TRBV5-1 and TRBJ2-5; 11 nucleotides align to TRBD1. This CDR3 has 15 amino acids. Trimming cost V 7 bases and J 5 bases; bases outside gene matches: 10. CDR1 is SGHRS, CDR2 YFSETQ, per germline. The CDR3 sequence is CASSKQDRGLETQYF. The CDR3 DNA is TGCGCCAGCTCCAAACAGGACAGGGGGCTGGAGACCCAGTACTTC.

At least ten counts were recorded for this clonotype. The V call is TRBV12-3 or TRBV12-4, the J call TRBJ2-7; no definite D call. V was clipped by 6 bases and J by 3 bases, with 12 bases between them. The CDR3 consists of 13 residues. CDR3: CASSPRRSYEQYF. The CDR3 nucleotides are TGTGCCAGCAGCCCTCGGCGGAGCTACGAGCAGTACTTC.

V and J are TRBV20-1 and TRBJ2-7; no clear D gene. CDR1 DFQATT and CDR2 SNEGSKA come from the germline V gene (reference sequence). The CDR3 length is 14 residues. V was trimmed by 6 bases and J by 0 bases, leaving 15 bases between them. The CDR3 region is CSAEPLGISYEQYF. Written as DNA, the CDR3 is TGCAGTGCCGAGCCTCTTGGGATCTCCTACGAGCAGTACTTC.

This clonotype was counted between two and nine times. The rearrangement links TRBV4-2 to TRBJ2-7; D not resolved. V lost 0 bases and J lost 1, with 10 bases in between. Germline values: CDR1 LGHNA, CDR2 YNFKEQ. CDR3 size: 15 residues. The CDR3 sequence: CASSQDLVRSYEQYF. The CDR3 region has the DNA TGTGCCAGCAGCCAAGATCTAGTAAGGTCCTACGAGCAGTACTTC.

This rearrangement joins TRBV12-3 or TRBV12-4 to TRBJ2-1; the match to TRBD2 covers 14 bases. The J segment lost 4 bases and the V segment lost 5 bases, leaving 7 bases of the junction unmatched. The CDR3 consists of 17 residues. CDR3 in DNA: TGTGCCAGCAGTGGAGGGACTAGCGGGGGTAGGTACAATGAGCAGTTCTTC. Translating it yields CASSGGTSGGRYNEQFF.

J is TRBJ2-7 and V is TRBV20-1, with 11 positions matching TRBD2. The CDR3 has 15 amino acids. V lost 0 bases, J lost 7 bases, and 8 bases stayed unmatched. Germline lookup yields CDR1 DFQATT and CDR2 SNEGSKA (reference sequence). In DNA, the CDR3 is TGCAGTGCTAGAGATACGACTAGCGGGACGAGGGAGCAGTACTTC. Translation: CSARDTTSGTREQYF.

There are a few counts of this clonotype. This chain uses TRBV29-1 with TRBJ1-2, with no clear D. CDR1 SQVTM and CDR2 ANQGSEA come from the germline V gene. V gave up 2 bases and J gave up 5 bases, with 9 bases separating them. This CDR3 is 12 amino acids long. In nucleotides, the CDR3 is TGCAGCGTTGAATCGTCACCTTATGGCTACACCTTC. Amino acid sequence: CSVESSPYGYTF.